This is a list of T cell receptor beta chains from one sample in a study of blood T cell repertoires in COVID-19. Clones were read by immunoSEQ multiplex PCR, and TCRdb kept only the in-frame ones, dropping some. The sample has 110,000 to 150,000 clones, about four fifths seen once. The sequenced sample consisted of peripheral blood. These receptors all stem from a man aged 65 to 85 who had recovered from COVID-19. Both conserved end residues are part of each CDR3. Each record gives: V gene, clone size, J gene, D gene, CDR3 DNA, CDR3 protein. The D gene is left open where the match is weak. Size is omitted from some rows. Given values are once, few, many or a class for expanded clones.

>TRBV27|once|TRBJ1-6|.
TGTGCCAGCAGTTTATCGCCAGGGTACGGTATGCCCCTCCACTTT
CASSLSPGYGMPLHF
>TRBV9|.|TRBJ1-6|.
TGTGCCAGCAGCGTAGGACAGATCTCCTATAATTCACCCCTCCACTTT
CASSVGQISYNSPLHF
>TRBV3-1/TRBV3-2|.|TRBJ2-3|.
TGTGCCAGCAGCCTCCCAGGGCTCAGCACAGATACGCAGTATTTT
CASSLPGLSTDTQYF
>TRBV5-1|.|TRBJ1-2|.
TGCGCCAGCAGCTTGGAGCGTTTTGGCTACACCTTC
CASSLERFGYTF
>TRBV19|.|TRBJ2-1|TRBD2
TGTGCCAGTAGACTAGCGGACAATGAGCAGTTCTTC
CASRLADNEQFF
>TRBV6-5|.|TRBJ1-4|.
TGTGCCACCGTAGGGGGTCTTGAACTGTTTTTT
CATVGGLELFF
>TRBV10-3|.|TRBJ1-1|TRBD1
TGTGCCATCACTAACGGACAGGGAGTGGCTGAAGCTTTCTTT
CAITNGQGVAEAFF
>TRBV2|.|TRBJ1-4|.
TGTGCCAGCAGTGAAAAGACAGCAGAAAATGAAAAACTGTTTTTT
CASSEKTAENEKLFF
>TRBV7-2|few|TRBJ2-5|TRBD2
TGTGCCAGCAGCCCCGGACTAGCTCGAGAGACCCAGTACTTC
CASSPGLARETQYF
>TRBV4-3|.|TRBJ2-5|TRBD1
TGCGCCAGCAGCCAGGACAGGGTGGAAGAGACCCAGTACTTC
CASSQDRVEETQYF
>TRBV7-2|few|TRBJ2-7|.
TGTGCCAGCAGCTGGGGCGGGACCTTTTCCTACGAGCAGTACTTC
CASSWGGTFSYEQYF
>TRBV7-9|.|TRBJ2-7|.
TGTGCCAGCAGCTTAGTCGGCGACACCTACGAGCAGTACTTC
CASSLVGDTYEQYF